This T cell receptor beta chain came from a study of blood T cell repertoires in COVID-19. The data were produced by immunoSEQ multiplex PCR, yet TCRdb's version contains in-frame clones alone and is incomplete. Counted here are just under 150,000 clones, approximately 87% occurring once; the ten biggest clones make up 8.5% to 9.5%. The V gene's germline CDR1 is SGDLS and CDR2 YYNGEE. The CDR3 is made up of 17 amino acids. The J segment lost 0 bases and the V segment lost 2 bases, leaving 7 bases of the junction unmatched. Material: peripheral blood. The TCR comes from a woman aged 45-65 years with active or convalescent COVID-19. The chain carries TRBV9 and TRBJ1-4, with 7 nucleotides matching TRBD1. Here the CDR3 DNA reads TGTGCCAGCAGCGTCGGGACAGACTTTGCAACTAATGAAAAACTGTTTTTT. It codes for CASSVGTDFATNEKLFF.